This is a list of T cell receptor beta chains from one sample in a study of T cell responses to AZD1222 COVID-19 vaccine. Method: immunoSEQ multiplex PCR; TCRdb's copy keeps in-frame clones and lacks some. The sample contains roughly 91,000 clones, roughly nine tenths of which appear only once. The input for sequencing was peripheral blood, taken on day 0 of AZD1222 vaccination. These TCRs come from an adult in good health. CDR3s include the opening cysteine and the closing phenylalanine or tryptophan.

v_call cdr3_aa
TRBV7-9 CASSSPVGGNTEAFF
TRBV6-5 CASRTGQTSPLHF
TRBV27 CASSRDRVNQPQHF
TRBV7-6 CASSAGLGEQFF
TRBV4-1 CASSQEYRSGGSPLHF
TRBV3-1/TRBV3-2 CASSQSSSGHNEQFF
TRBV7-2 CASSFQTGAETQYF
TRBV11-2 CASSQDRGQGGYTF
TRBV10-2 CASGTVSGYTF
TRBV14 CASSLYYEQYF
TRBV5-1 CASSLELGGSNSPLHF
TRBV6-5 CASSNRAKAFF
TRBV12-3/TRBV12-4 CASSLIVNTEAFF
TRBV5-1 CASSPDPANYGYTF
TRBV11-2 CASSTQGKGEKLFF
TRBV19 CASSKLGTGNQPQHF
TRBV29-1 CSAAETGNTEAFF
TRBV2 CASSEQGAGETQYF
TRBV27 CASSQKETQYF
TRBV2 CARQRDSYTGELFF
TRBV6-5 CASRTAGPRTGELFF
TRBV5-1 CASSLSGRWLDNEQFF
TRBV5-4 CASSAGLNYEQYF
TRBV5-1 CASSSTGTPSSYNEQFF
TRBV7-2 CASSLREREFF
TRBV6-5 CATHPARMNTEAFF
TRBV11-2 CASSPGTSTDTQYF
TRBV10-3 CAITIRLNGNNEQFF
TRBV7-2 CASSPPGRTTDTQYF
TRBV10-3 CAISESAVGYGYTF
TRBV30 CAWSLGKKNNSPLHF
TRBV28 CASSLTRNTEAFF
TRBV27 CASSWGGSSYNEQFF
TRBV5-4 CASSKAGTANTGELFF
TRBV5-4 CASSLGAELSYEQYF
TRBV11-2 CASSPRTGKSYEQYF
TRBV19 CASSISEGLSYEQYF
TRBV6-1 CASSDHSGSSSEQFF
TRBV2 CASSEHRVQPQHF
TRBV2 CASRTGMGNTIYF
TRBV5-6 CASRFRGSNQPQHF
TRBV30 CAWNIPGHYGYTF
TRBV5-1 CASSPRSLGGYEQYF
TRBV4-1 CASSQDRTSGWSYEQYF